One and the same sample provided the 21 T cell receptor beta chains below, sequenced in a study of CD8 T cells in ankylosing spondylitis. The study, taken as a whole, reports: Blood of patients with ankylosing spondylitis appeared to be characterized by a TCR beta motif of 8 or 9 highly homologous variants.

These receptors have no known antigen. TCRdb analysed the 5' RACE reads with MiXCR anew, one entry per CDR3 protein. The sample holds around 430,000 distinct CDR3 sequences, roughly 15% seen once. The sample was blood, either unsorted or a sorted T cell fraction (not recorded which). The origin of the receptors is a male donor with ankylosing spondylitis.

This clonotype was detected a few times. The chain recombines TRBV6-1 with TRBJ2-7; 8 bases map to TRBD2. The CDR3 spans 18 residues. The V and J ends lost 3 bases and 2 bases, in that order; junction bases with no gene match: 15. Germline-derived CDR1 and CDR2 are MNHNS and SASEGT. The CDR3 protein is CASSEHGTGTRIPYEQYF. The CDR3, as DNA: TGTGCCAGCAGTGAGCACGGTACCGGGACTAGGATCCCCTACGAGCAGTACTTC.

The chain couples TRBV20-1 to TRBJ2-2; 7 bases are a match to TRBD1. J lost 6 bases, V lost 1 base, and 8 bases had no gene match. The CDR3 contains 15 residues. Germline CDR1 DFQATT, CDR2 SNEGSKA (reference sequence). The CDR3 nucleotides are TGCAGTGCTAGAGCAGAACTAGGGGGCTCCGGGGAGCTGTTTTTT. Protein sequence: CSARAELGGSGELFF.

This sequence joins TRBV28 and TRBJ2-7, with 12 positions matching TRBD1. The V gene's germline CDR1 is MDHEN and CDR2 SYDVKM. After removal of 5 bases from V and 4 bases from J, the junction contained 9 bases not matched to a gene. The CDR3 loop spans 16 amino acids. CDR3 region: CASSAKGTGGSYEQYF. The CDR3 DNA is TGTGCCAGCAGTGCAAAGGGGACAGGGGGCTCGTACGAGCAGTACTTC.

In its sample, this clonotype was seen a few times. This chain links TRBV7-6 with TRBJ1-5; TRBD1 matches at 9 bases. The trim removed 5 bases at V and 4 bases at J, leaving 15 bases unmatched. This CDR3 is 18 amino acids long. CDR1 and CDR2 (germline): SGHVS, FNYEAQ. CDR3 nucleotide sequence: TGTGCCAGCAGCCTATCCCCGGGTGTAGGGACAGGGAATCAGCCCCAGCATTTT. It translates to CASSLSPGVGTGNQPQHF. Looking up the rest from reference TRBV7-6 and TRBJ1-5 gives the full variable domain: GAGVSQSPRYKVTKRGQDVALRCDPISGHVSLYWYRQALGQGPEFLTYFNYEAQQDKSGLPNDRFSAERPEGSISTLTIQRTEQRDSAMYRCASSLSPGVGTGNQPQHFGDGTRLSIL.

This clonotype was recorded at least ten times. The chain recombines TRBV4-3 with TRBJ2-3; TRBD2 matches 15 bases. The CDR3 runs to 15 residues. The germline CDR1 and CDR2 sequences are LGHNA and YSLEER. J lost 5 bases, V lost 4 bases, and 1 base had no gene match. CDR3 nucleotide sequence: TGCGCCAGCAGCCGGGGACTAGCGGGAGGAGATACGCAGTATTTT. This gives the protein CASSRGLAGGDTQYF.

The V gene is TRBV5-1, the J gene TRBJ2-3; TRBD2 matches 15 bases. V was clipped by 7 bases and J by 4 bases; unmatched bases: 10. This CDR3 spans 17 amino acids. The V gene's germline CDR1 is SGHRS and CDR2 YFSETQ. CDR3 protein: CASSWGLAGGGSDTQYF. Here the CDR3 DNA reads TGCGCCAGCTCTTGGGGACTAGCGGGAGGTGGGTCAGATACGCAGTATTTT.

This clonotype was seen many times. This chain connects TRBV12-3 or TRBV12-4 to TRBJ1-5; unclear D gene. The CDR3 is 12 amino acids. Between the trimmed V and J ends, which lost 6 bases and 7 bases, there was a span of 10 bases. As DNA, the CDR3 is TGTGCCAGCAGCGGGAGGCAACAGCCCCAGCATTTT. Protein product: CASSGRQQPQHF.

CDR3 nucleotide sequence: TGTGCCAGCAGCTTAGTCGGGACTAGCCGCACAGATACGCAGTATTTT. It codes for CASSLVGTSRTDTQYF. The chain is built from TRBV7-2 and TRBJ2-3, with TRBD2 matching 9 bases. The ends lost 1 base at V and 1 base at J; junction bases unmatched: 3. The CDR3 runs to 16 residues. The V gene's germline CDR1 is SGHTA and CDR2 FQGNSA.

This clonotype showed up just a few times. The chain carries TRBV20-1 and TRBJ2-1, with TRBD2 matching over 13 bases. The CDR3 contains 19 residues. The germline CDR1 and CDR2 sequences are DFQATT and SNEGSKA (reference sequence). J gave up 0 bases and V 1 base, and 9 bases lay outside the gene matches. This CDR3 is CSARGWGLAGPSSYNEQFF. CDR3 in DNA: TGCAGTGCTAGAGGCTGGGGACTAGCGGGGCCGAGCTCCTACAATGAGCAGTTCTTC.

The CDR3 region has the DNA TGTGCCAGCAGTTACAGAGGGGGCCTTTGGGCTGAAGCTTTCTTT. It specifies CASSYRGGLWAEAFF. The chain employs TRBV6-2 or TRBV6-3 and TRBJ1-1, with 7 bases that match TRBD1. J gave up 6 bases and V 2 bases, and 9 bases lay outside the gene matches. The CDR3 runs to 15 residues. Per the germline V gene, CDR1 is MNHEY and CDR2 is SVGEGT.

The rearrangement uses TRBV5-1 and TRBJ1-1; no definite D call. The germline gives CDR1 SGHRS, CDR2 YFSETQ. The V gene lost 7 bases and the J gene lost 3 bases, with 13 bases spanning the gap. CDR3 length equals 13 residues. The CDR3 bases are TGCGCCAGCTACCCCGACACGTACACTGAAGCTTTCTTT. Translation gives CASYPDTYTEAFF.

The CDR3 reads CASSQEGMGLGFEAFF. The CDR3 nucleotides read TGTGCCAGCAGCCAAGAGGGGATGGGCCTGGGGTTTGAAGCTTTCTTT. This chain joins TRBV4-2 and TRBJ1-1; D gene unclear. Trimming stripped 0 bases from V and 7 bases from J, with 18 bases between. The CDR3 has 16 residues. Germline CDR1 LGHNA, CDR2 YNFKEQ.

The chain couples TRBV5-1 to TRBJ2-3; D not resolved. V dropped 1 base and J dropped 1 base, with 10 bases sitting between them. This CDR3 has 15 amino acids. Germline loops: CDR1 SGHRS, CDR2 YFSETQ. CDR3 bases: TGCGCCAGCAGCTTGCGGAGCCTGGGCACAGATACGCAGTATTTT. Protein product: CASSLRSLGTDTQYF.

This chain joins TRBV5-1 and TRBJ1-1; possible D gene TRBD1, 5 bases. Germline V CDR1 and CDR2: SGHRS, YFSETQ. V shed 1 base and J shed 4 bases, with 23 bases lying between them. CDR3 length: 18 residues. The CDR3 loop reads CASSLYSAAGSRGTEAFF. The CDR3 bases are TGCGCCAGCAGCTTGTACTCCGCGGCAGGGAGTCGGGGCACTGAAGCTTTCTTT.

This chain links TRBV7-9 with TRBJ2-7; no clear D. CDR3 length: 13 amino acids. The V end was cut by 7 bases, the J end by 5 bases, with 15 bases between. The V gene's germline CDR1 is SEHNR and CDR2 FQNEAQ (reference sequence). Here the CDR3 DNA reads TGTGCCAGCAATACAATGTGGGGTAACGAGCAGTACTTC. Translation gives CASNTMWGNEQYF.

This rearrangement joins TRBV10-2 to TRBJ2-5, with TRBD2 matching 12 bases. The CDR3 runs to 17 residues. Germline V gene lookup returns CDR1 WSHSY and CDR2 SAAADI. Trimming took 6 bases from V and 3 from J; bases not matched to a gene: 11. In DNA form, the CDR3 reads TGCGCCAGCAGACGATCCTCTAGCGGGGGGGCGGAAGAGACCCAGTACTTC. It specifies CASRRSSSGGAEETQYF.

The chain is built from TRBV6-1 and TRBJ1-5, with 7 bases aligning to TRBD1. Trimming at V came to 6 bases and at J to 0 bases, leaving 5 bases not matched to a gene. The germline V gene has CDR1 MNHNS and CDR2 SASEGT. This CDR3 has 15 residues. The CDR3 protein is CASRSTGTSNQPQHF. DNA for the CDR3: TGTGCCAGCAGATCGACAGGGACTAGCAATCAGCCCCAGCATTTT.

This clonotype was observed at least ten times. The chain couples TRBV5-1 to TRBJ2-1, with 9 bases fitting TRBD2. Germline assignment: CDR1 SGHRS and CDR2 YFSETQ. Trimming cost V 0 bases and J 2 bases; bases outside gene matches: 3. The CDR3 sequence is 16 residues long. Here the CDR3 reads CASSLVSGGAYNEQFF. CDR3 bases: TGCGCCAGCAGCTTGGTTAGCGGGGGCGCCTACAATGAGCAGTTCTTC.

This clonotype was detected many times. The genes are TRBV4-3 and TRBJ1-6, with D perhaps matching TRBD1 (5 bases). Germline-derived CDR1 and CDR2 are LGHNA and YSLEER. V was cut by 3 bases and J by 7 bases, with 13 bases left in between. The CDR3 loop spans 15 amino acids. The CDR3 DNA sequence: TGCGCCAGCAGCCATGTGGGACGGGGGAATTCACCCCTCCACTTT. It specifies CASSHVGRGNSPLHF.

This clonotype was counted a few times. The V call is TRBV6-5, the J call TRBJ2-5; D is possibly TRBD1 or TRBD2 (5 bases each). CDR3 size: 13 residues. V was clipped by 4 bases and J by 7 bases, with 13 bases between them. CDR1 and CDR2 (germline): MNHEY, SVGAGI. CDR3 in DNA: TGTGCCAGCAGTTTCACCGGGGCAGGGACCCAGTACTTC. Residues: CASSFTGAGTQYF.

This clonotype turned up a few times. The V call is TRBV29-1, the J call TRBJ1-1; 9 bases align to TRBD1. V lost 5 bases, J lost 0 bases, and 4 bases stayed unmatched. This CDR3 has 14 amino acids. Germline assignment: CDR1 SQVTM and CDR2 ANQGSEA. CDR3 amino acids: CSVRTGALNTEAFF. The CDR3 nucleotides read TGCAGCGTTAGGACAGGGGCGTTGAACACTGAAGCTTTCTTT.